The T cell receptor (beta chain) under discussion was sequenced for a study of blood T cells in healthy people across ages. This CDR3 spans 15 amino acids. Germline trimming cut 3 bases from V and 2 bases from J; bases unmatched to any gene: 6. Germline V gene data show CDR1 as SEHNR and CDR2 as FQNEAQ (reference sequence). Combining a sample-barcoded 5' primer with a J-beta primer mix, a second PCR ran for roughly 7 to 11 cycles. TCRdb itself ran the 5' RACE reads through MiXCR, one entry per CDR3 protein. The data show over 700,000 distinct CDR3 sequences, 25% seen once. These data were also reused for a study on T cells of mothers and their children.

The rearrangement joins TRBV7-9 to TRBJ2-5; 7 bases are shared with TRBD1. This clonotype was obtained from a boy younger than 18 in good health. The source material was blood. CDR3 sequence: CASSFSRDSQETQYF. The CDR3 region has the DNA TGTGCCAGCAGCTTCTCCCGGGACAGTCAAGAGACCCAGTACTTC.